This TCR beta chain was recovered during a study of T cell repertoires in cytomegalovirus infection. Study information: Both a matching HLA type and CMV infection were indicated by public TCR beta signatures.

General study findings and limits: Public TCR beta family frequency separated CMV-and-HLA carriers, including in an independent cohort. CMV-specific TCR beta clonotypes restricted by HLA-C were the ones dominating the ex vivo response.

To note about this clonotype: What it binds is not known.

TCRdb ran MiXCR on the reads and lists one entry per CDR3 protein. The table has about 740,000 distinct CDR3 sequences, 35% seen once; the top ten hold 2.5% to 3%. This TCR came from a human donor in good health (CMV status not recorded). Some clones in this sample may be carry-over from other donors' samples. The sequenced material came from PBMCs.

This CDR3 reads CASLSGSTGELFF. CDR3 bases: TGTGCCAGCCTTAGCGGATCCACCGGGGAGCTGTTTTTT. V is TRBV12-3 or TRBV12-4 and J is TRBJ2-2, with D possibly TRBD2 on 6 matching bases. Trimming cost V 8 bases and J 4 bases, with 11 bases left between them. CDR3 length: 13 amino acids.